Sequencing of this TCR beta chain was carried out in a study of T cell changes during pregnancy in multiple sclerosis. Using immunoSEQ multiplex PCR, the repertoire was profiled, and TCRdb retains in-frame clones only, with some absent. The sample consists of about 36,000 clones, approximately 89% of them appearing once. There are 16 residues in the CDR3. Per the germline V gene, CDR1 is KGHSH and CDR2 is LQKENI. The trim removed 3 bases at V and 2 bases at J, leaving 4 bases unmatched. This sequence joins TRBV18 and TRBJ2-5; TRBD2 matches 12 bases. The sample in question was CD8+ T cells from peripheral blood mononuclear cells, obtained in the third trimester of pregnancy. This clonotype was obtained from a female donor with multiple sclerosis, enrolled in a pregnancy study. CDR3 in amino acids: CASSPETSGGQETQYF. CDR3 DNA: TGTGCCAGCTCACCCGAGACTAGCGGGGGACAAGAGACCCAGTACTTC.